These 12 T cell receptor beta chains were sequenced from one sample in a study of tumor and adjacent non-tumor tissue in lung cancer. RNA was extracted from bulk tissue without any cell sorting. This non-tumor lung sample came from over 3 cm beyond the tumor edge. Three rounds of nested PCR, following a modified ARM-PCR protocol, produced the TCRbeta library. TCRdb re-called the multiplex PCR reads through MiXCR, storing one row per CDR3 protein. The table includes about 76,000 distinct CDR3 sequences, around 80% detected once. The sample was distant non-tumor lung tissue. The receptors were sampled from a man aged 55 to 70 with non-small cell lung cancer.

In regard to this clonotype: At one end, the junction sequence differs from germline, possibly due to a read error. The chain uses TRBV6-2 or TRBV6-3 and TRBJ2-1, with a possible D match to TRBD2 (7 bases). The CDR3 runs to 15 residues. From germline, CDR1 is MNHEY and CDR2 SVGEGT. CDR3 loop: CTSGTLGRGWHEQFF. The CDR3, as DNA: TGTACCAGCGGGACATTGGGACGGGGATGGCATGAGCAGTTCTTC.

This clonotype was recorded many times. The CDR3 protein is CASSLGAVNTEAFF. CDR3 bases: TGCGCCAGCAGTCTAGGGGCAGTCAACACTGAAGCTTTCTTT. The chain carries TRBV4-3 and TRBJ1-1; D possibly corresponds to TRBD1 (5 bases). V shed 6 bases and J shed 2 bases, with 13 bases lying between them. Germline CDR1 reads LGHNA; CDR2 reads YSLEER. This CDR3 region has 14 residues.

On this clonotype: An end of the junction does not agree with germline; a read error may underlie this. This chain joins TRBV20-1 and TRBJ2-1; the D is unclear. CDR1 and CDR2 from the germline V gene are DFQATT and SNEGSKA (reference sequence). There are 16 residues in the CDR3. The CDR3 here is CSARARSRAVFDEQFF. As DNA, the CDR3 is TGCAGTGCTAGAGCGAGGAGCCGGGCCGTGTTTGATGAGCAGTTTTTC.

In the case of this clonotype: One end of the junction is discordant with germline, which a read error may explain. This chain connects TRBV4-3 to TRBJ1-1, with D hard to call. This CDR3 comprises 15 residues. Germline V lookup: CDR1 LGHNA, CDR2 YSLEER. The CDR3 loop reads CASSQSFMLSTEPFF. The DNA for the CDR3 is TGCGCCAGCAGCCAATCGTTCATGTTGAGCACTGAACCTTTCTTT.

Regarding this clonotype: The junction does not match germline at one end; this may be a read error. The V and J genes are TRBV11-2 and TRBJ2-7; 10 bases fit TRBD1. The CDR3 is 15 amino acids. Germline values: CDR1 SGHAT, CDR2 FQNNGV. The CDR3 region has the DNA TGTGCCAACAGCCGATACAGGACAGGGGGTTTCGAGCAGTATTTC. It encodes CANSRYRTGGFEQYF.

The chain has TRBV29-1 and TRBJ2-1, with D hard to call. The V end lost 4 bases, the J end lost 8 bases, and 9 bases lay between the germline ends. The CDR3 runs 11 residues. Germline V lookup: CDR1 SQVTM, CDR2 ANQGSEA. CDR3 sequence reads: CSVGNPDEQFF. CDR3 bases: TGCAGCGTTGGCAACCCTGATGAGCAGTTCTTC.

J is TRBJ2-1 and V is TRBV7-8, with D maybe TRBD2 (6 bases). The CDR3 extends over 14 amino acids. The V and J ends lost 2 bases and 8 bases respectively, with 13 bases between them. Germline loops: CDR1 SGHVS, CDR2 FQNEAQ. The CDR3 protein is CASSLRTNTHEQFF. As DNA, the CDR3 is TGTGCCAGCAGCTTAAGGACTAACACTCATGAGCAGTTCTTC.

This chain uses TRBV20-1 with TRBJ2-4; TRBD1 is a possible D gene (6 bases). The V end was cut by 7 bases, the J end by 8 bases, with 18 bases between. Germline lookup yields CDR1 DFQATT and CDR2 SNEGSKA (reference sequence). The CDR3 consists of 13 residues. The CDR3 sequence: CSGGQGGGDIQYF. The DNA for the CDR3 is TGCAGTGGTGGCCAGGGTGGGGGCGACATTCAGTACTTC.

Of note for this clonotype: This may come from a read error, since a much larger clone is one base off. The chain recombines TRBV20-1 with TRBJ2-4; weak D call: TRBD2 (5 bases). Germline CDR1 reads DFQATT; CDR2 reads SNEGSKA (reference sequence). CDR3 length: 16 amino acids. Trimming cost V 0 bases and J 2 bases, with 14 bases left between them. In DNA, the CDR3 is TGCAGTGCTAGAGATTTAAGAGGGAGCACCAAAAACATTCAGTACTTC. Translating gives CSARDLRGSTKNIQYF.

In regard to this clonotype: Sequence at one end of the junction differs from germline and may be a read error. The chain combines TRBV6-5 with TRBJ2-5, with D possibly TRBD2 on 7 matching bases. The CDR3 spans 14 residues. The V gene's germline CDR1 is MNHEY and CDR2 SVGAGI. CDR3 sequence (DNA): TGTACCAGGAGTGATACCGGGATCGCGGGGGCCCAATACTTT. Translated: CTRSDTGIAGAQYF.

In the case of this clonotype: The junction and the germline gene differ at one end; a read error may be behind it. The CDR3 is CASSYVAVTREPFF. For the CDR3, the DNA is TGTGCCAGCAGTTACGTTGCAGTCACCAGGGAGCCGTTTTTT. The V and J genes are TRBV6-5 and TRBJ2-2; perhaps D is TRBD1 or TRBD2 (5 bases each). The germline V gene has CDR1 MNHEY and CDR2 SVGAGI. This CDR3 is built from 14 residues.

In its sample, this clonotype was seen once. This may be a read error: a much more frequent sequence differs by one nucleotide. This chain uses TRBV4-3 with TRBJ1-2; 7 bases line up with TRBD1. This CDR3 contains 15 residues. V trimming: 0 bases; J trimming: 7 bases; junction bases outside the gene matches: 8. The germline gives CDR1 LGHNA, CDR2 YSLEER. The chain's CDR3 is CASSQDYKGGLGYTF. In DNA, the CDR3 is TGCGCCAGCAGCCAAGATTATAAAGGGGGCCTTGGCTACACCTTC.